This TCR beta chain was documented in a study of T cell responses to AZD1222 COVID-19 vaccine. Germline lookup yields CDR1 MNHNS and CDR2 SASEGT. V was cut by 5 bases and J by 1 base, with 5 bases left in between. This CDR3 comprises 13 residues. General study results and limits: Seropositive AZD1222 recipients at baseline numbered only six or seven. Repertoires were collected only later (after the peak T cell response had occurred).

Assay: immunoSEQ multiplex PCR; the TCRdb copy retains only in-frame clones and omits some. The sample consists of 110,000 or so clones, around nine tenths of them appearing once. The sample holds one count of this clone. Its specificity is not known. The sequencing used peripheral blood, collected 28 days after the second dose of the MenACWY control vaccine. This receptor was identified in an adult who received the MenACWY meningococcal vaccine as a control. The rearrangement links TRBV6-1 to TRBJ2-2; D call uncertain. Here the CDR3 DNA reads TGTGCCAGCAGTATCAAGAACACCGGGGAGCTGTTTTTT. Translating gives CASSIKNTGELFF.